The T cell receptor (beta chain) described here comes from a study of blood T cells in healthy people across ages. CDR1 is SEHNR, CDR2 FQNEAQ, per germline (reference sequence). V lost 4 bases to trimming and J lost 1 base; unmatched junction nucleotides: 3. The CDR3 spans 15 residues. Broader study findings: It was held that diversity estimates obtained from one million T cells represented underestimates.

This clonotype was seen a handful of times. Its cognate antigen is unknown. The use of a sample-barcoded 5' primer and a J-beta primer mix characterized a second PCR of 7 to 11 cycles. TCRdb re-called the 5' RACE reads through MiXCR, storing one row per CDR3 protein. The table includes about 1.4 million distinct CDR3 sequences, around 55% detected once. Every sample yielded at least 6.5 million isolated PBMCs. This chain uses TRBV7-9 with TRBJ2-2; 7 nucleotides align to TRBD1. This clonotype was sampled from a man aged 18-30 years in good health. Sequenced material: blood. CDR3 sequence reads: CASSSGQMNTGELFF. For the CDR3, the DNA is TGTGCCAGCAGCTCGGGACAGATGAACACCGGGGAGCTGTTTTTT.